This T cell receptor beta chain came from a study of identical twins. TCRdb used MiXCR to reprocess the 5' RACE reads, holding one entry per CDR3 protein. The table has hundreds of thousands of distinct CDR3 sequences, around 20% seen once. CDR1 PRHDT and CDR2 FYEKMQ come from the germline V gene (reference sequence). CDR3 size: 16 residues. V lost 3 bases and J 8 bases, leaving 20 bases between the germline ends. These data also formed part of another study, on T cells expressing NK-cell markers.

This chain links TRBV13 with TRBJ2-1; TRBD2 is a possible D gene (6 bases). This receptor was identified in a woman aged 18-29 years in good health. Input material: PBMCs. CDR3 protein: CASSFVSGVRSDEQFF. In DNA form, the CDR3 reads TGTGCCAGCAGCTTCGTTAGCGGAGTACGAAGCGATGAGCAGTTCTTC.